The source of this T cell receptor beta chain is a study of cytomegalovirus exposure and HLA in healthy donors. Looking at the study overall: When 398 donors were genotyped, about 86% of them were found to fall in the Caucasian-associated ancestry cluster.

The CDR3 runs to 12 residues. Deletions cut 3 bases from V and 7 bases from J, with 4 bases between. Germline V gives CDR1 MNHEY, CDR2 SMNVEV (reference sequence). This clone was counted between two and nine times. Its target is unknown. Study-level findings and limits: Researchers catalogued some 160 TCR beta chains as cytomegalovirus-associated.

PCR was performed using 60 Vbeta and 13 Jbeta primers. The table came from immunoSEQ multiplex PCR; TCRdb's copy has only in-frame clones and leaves some out. This repertoire shows about 110,000 clones, about four fifths found once; its top ten account for about 6%. This TCR was sampled from a woman between 50 and 59 years old in good health and CMV-seropositive. This chain links TRBV27 with TRBJ1-6; D gene unclear. The sequenced material came from PBMCs. CDR3 in amino acids: CASSFRNSPLHF. CDR3 in DNA: TGTGCCAGCAGTTTCAGGAATTCACCCCTCCACTTT.